The sequence of this T cell receptor (beta chain) was determined in a study of regulatory T cells in long-lasting Graves disease. The CDR3 length is 15 residues. CDR1 MNHNY and CDR2 SVGAGI come from the germline V gene (reference sequence). Of note for this clonotype: Its antigen is unknown. A much larger clone is a single base away; this may be a read error.

The study, taken as a whole, reports: TCR diversity was lower in persistent than newly diagnosed Graves' disease.

Time point meaning: persistent/refractory GD, antithyroid drugs over 5 years with positive TRAb. The TCR library was made from RNA extracted from PBMCs. Relying on iRepertoire HTBI primers and Arm-PCR of CDR3 regions, the team built TCR beta libraries. In TCRdb, the multiplex PCR reads were re-called with MiXCR into one record per CDR3 protein. The repertoire holds around 340,000 distinct CDR3 sequences, about 20% seen once, with 29% in the top ten. The chain carries TRBV6-6 and TRBJ2-2; 7 nucleotides align to TRBD1. The receptor was derived from a female donor with Graves disease. This material consisted of peripheral blood mononuclear cells (PBMCs), taken when the disease was refractory, from a patient treated with antithyroid drugs. CDR3 in DNA: TGTGCCAGCAGTTACTCGACAGGGTACACCGGGGAGCTGCTTTTT. Protein sequence: CASSYSTGYTGELLF.